These T cell receptor beta chains were read from a single sample in a study of cytomegalovirus exposure and HLA in healthy donors. Sequenced by immunoSEQ multiplex PCR; TCRdb stores in-frame clones only, minus some. The sample data list roughly 200,000 clones. Sequencing was performed on PBMCs. These receptor sequences come from a man aged 25-45 years in good health and CMV-seronegative. CDR3s include the opening cysteine and the closing phenylalanine or tryptophan.

V	length	J	CDR3
TRBV29-1	13	TRBJ1-1	CSVDGNMRTEAFF
TRBV25-1	15	TRBJ2-1	CASSERDRYYNEQFF
TRBV10-1	12	TRBJ1-2	CASSESGYGYTF
TRBV27	13	TRBJ2-1	CASSFPTLSEQFF
TRBV9	13	TRBJ1-1	CASSRDTGTEAFF
TRBV29-1	13	TRBJ2-3	CSVRPGVSDTQYF
TRBV30	13	TRBJ1-4	CAWRGTANEKLFF
TRBV19	15	NA	CASSVTGGPPYEQYF
TRBV27	17	TRBJ2-1	CASSSFLAGGPGNEQFF
TRBV19	14	TRBJ1-2	CATIAGTGGYGYTF
TRBV28	13	TRBJ1-1	CASRGQGAVEAFF
TRBV28	13	TRBJ1-5	CASSFSVGQPQHF
TRBV28	12	TRBJ1-3	CASSFGARGIYF
TRBV9	16	TRBJ2-3	CASSVGLRTSTDTQYF
TRBV6-6	12	TRBJ2-5	CASSTGTETQYF
TRBV10-3	13	TRBJ1-1	CAIRIQENTEAFF
TRBV27	15	TRBJ2-7	CASRIRGSISYEQYF
TRBV9	18	TRBJ2-6	CASSEQGARLSGANVLTF
TRBV27	11	TRBJ2-7	CASSSGDEQYF
TRBV12-5	14	TRBJ2-5	CASGFKSVQETQYF
TRBV6-1	15	TRBJ1-5	CASSVREGGRVPQQF
TRBV4-3	15	TRBJ1-3	CASGSGYSSGNTIYF
TRBV10-1	14	TRBJ2-2	CASTYDRASGELFF
TRBV9	15	TRBJ2-7	CASSPWDRGVDEQYF
TRBV29-1	12	TRBJ2-5	CSVGATGETQYF
TRBV6-5	13	TRBJ1-1	CASSAGQVTEAFF
TRBV10-3	13	NA	CAIRGTGLHEQYF
TRBV19	15	TRBJ1-1	CASRGTGGRATEAFF
TRBV13	20	TRBJ2-3	CASSLGPWRTGGSGTDTQYF
TRBV29-1	14	TRBJ2-2	CSVAGMTNTGELFF
TRBV10-3	14	TRBJ1-1	CASQRGQGRSEAFF
TRBV4-2	14	TRBJ2-2	CASSVLVEAGELFF
TRBV27	15	TRBJ2-7	CASSYLGHPSYEQYF
TRBV5-5	15	TRBJ2-7	CASSKAGGPLYEQYF
TRBV14	15	TRBJ1-4	CASSQAVGAGEKLFF
TRBV15	20	TRBJ2-3	CATSRDQGLAGGWGTDTQYF
TRBV4-3	17	TRBJ1-2	CASSQDHGTGGRYGYTF
TRBV5-1	16	TRBJ2-2	CASSPTGQGRTGELFF
TRBV30	15	TRBJ2-1	CAWSATGTGGNEQFF
TRBV20-1	11	TRBJ2-1	CSESSYNEQFF
TRBV12-5	17	TRBJ1-2	CASGLGRGGQANYGYTF
TRBV6-5	14	NA	CASRPSGTHYEQYF
TRBV2	15	TRBJ2-1	CASSELQGRGNEQFF
TRBV12-2	14	TRBJ1-5	CASRLPSPYQPQHF
TRBV12-5	14	TRBJ1-5	CASGLGQSNQPQHF
TRBV18	16	TRBJ2-3	CASSQRRGGNTDTQYF